These 27 T cell receptor beta chains originate from one sample sequenced in a study of blood T cell repertoires in COVID-19. Here immunoSEQ multiplex PCR was the method, and the copy in TCRdb shows in-frame clones only, minus some. The table lists under 250,000 clones, approximately 81% of them singletons. Sequences were obtained from peripheral blood. The source is a woman aged 80 or older with acute or convalescent COVID-19.

V and J are TRBV5-6 and TRBJ1-3; D gene ambiguous. From germline, CDR1 is SGHDT and CDR2 YYEEEE. The CDR3 is made up of 14 amino acids. V gave up 4 bases and J gave up 0 bases, with 8 bases separating them. CDR3 residues: CASSPGFSGNTIYF. The CDR3, as DNA: TGTGCCAGCAGCCCCGGGTTCTCTGGAAACACCATATATTTT.

This chain joins TRBV7-2 and TRBJ1-4; 7 bases align to TRBD1. CDR3 size: 18 residues. V was pared by 4 bases and J by 2 bases, with 13 bases of the junction left unmatched. CDR1 is SGHTA and CDR2 is FQGNSA in the germline V gene. The CDR3 region is CASSSFRDSLSTNEKLFF. The CDR3 DNA follows: TGTGCCAGCAGCTCGTTTCGGGACAGTCTATCGACTAATGAAAAACTGTTTTTT.

J is TRBJ2-1 and V is TRBV28; D ambiguous. Germline CDR1 and CDR2: MDHEN and SYDVKM. This CDR3 is 17 amino acids long. V was clipped by 6 bases and J by 0 bases, with 18 bases between them. The chain's CDR3 is CASSPRGSPSSYNEQFF. CDR3 bases: TGTGCCAGCAGCCCCCGAGGTAGCCCAAGCTCCTACAATGAGCAGTTCTTC.

The chain links TRBV20-1 to TRBJ1-5; no firm D call. The germline CDR1 and CDR2 sequences are DFQATT and SNEGSKA (reference sequence). The CDR3 runs 12 residues. V was shortened by 3 bases and J by 6 bases, with 9 bases between the two germline ends. This CDR3 is CSASTRGQPQHF. CDR3 bases: TGCAGTGCTAGTACCCGGGGTCAGCCCCAGCATTTT.

The sample holds many counts of this clone. The chain carries TRBV7-9 and TRBJ2-3, with D possibly being TRBD2 (6 bases). The germline CDR1 and CDR2 sequences are SEHNR and FQNEAQ (reference sequence). The ends were cut back, 5 bases at V and 4 bases at J, with 16 bases in the middle. This CDR3 is built from 15 residues. The CDR3 region has the DNA TGTGCCAGCAGCCCCCTTGCGGGACTGGCAGATACGCAGTATTTT. It specifies CASSPLAGLADTQYF.

The chain combines TRBV5-1 with TRBJ2-1; D remains ambiguous. Trimming removed 0 bases at V and 0 bases at J, with 7 bases between. There are 15 residues in the CDR3. CDR1 SGHRS and CDR2 YFSETQ come from the germline V gene. DNA for the CDR3: TGCGCCAGCAGCTTGGACCTGAGCTCCTACAATGAGCAGTTCTTC. This sequence encodes CASSLDLSSYNEQFF.

The chain recombines TRBV5-6 with TRBJ1-5; the D gene is possibly TRBD1 (5 bases). The CDR3 loop spans 16 amino acids. Germline CDR1 and CDR2: SGHDT and YYEEEE. The V gene lost 1 base and the J gene lost 4 bases, with 15 bases spanning the gap. CDR3 amino acids: CASSLKGPQGNQPQHF. CDR3 bases: TGTGCCAGCAGCTTGAAAGGCCCGCAGGGTAATCAGCCCCAGCATTTT.

This sequence joins TRBV21-1 and TRBJ1-2. TRBV21-1 is a known pseudogene. The CDR3 totals 12 residues. This CDR3 reads CASSKLGGGYTF. Written as DNA, the CDR3 is TGTGCCAGCAGCAAACTGGGGGGTGGCTACACCTTC.

The genes are TRBV4-3 and TRBJ2-7; the D is unclear. The CDR3 consists of 15 residues. The germline V gene encodes CDR1 LGHNA and CDR2 YSLEER. Trimming stripped 0 bases from V and 5 bases from J, with 14 bases between. CDR3 amino acids: CASSQEVGSLNEQYF. DNA for the CDR3: TGCGCCAGCAGCCAAGAGGTTGGTAGTCTTAACGAGCAGTACTTC.

The V and J genes are TRBV28 and TRBJ1-6, with D tentatively TRBD1 (6 bases). Germline loops: CDR1 MDHEN, CDR2 SYDVKM. This CDR3 is 14 amino acids long. V was shortened by 7 bases and J by 9 bases, with 16 bases between the two germline ends. The CDR3 bases are TGTGCCAGCACCGCCCAGGGGATTACTTCACCCCTCCACTTT. It codes for CASTAQGITSPLHF.

The count of this clone is one. The rearrangement uses TRBV20-1 and TRBJ2-3; 12 nucleotides align to TRBD2. The CDR3 length is 17 residues. Unmatched junction bases numbered 7, after V lost 3 bases and J lost 0 bases. Germline CDR1 and CDR2: DFQATT and SNEGSKA (reference sequence). This chain's CDR3 is CSASKASGGASTDTQYF. The CDR3 DNA reads as TGCAGTGCTAGTAAGGCTAGCGGGGGGGCCAGCACAGATACGCAGTATTTT.

As concerns this clone: This sample also contains other DNA sequences that code for the same CDR3. The chain couples TRBV5-1 to TRBJ1-2; D gene uncertain. The CDR3 contains 14 residues. The V end was cut by 0 bases, the J end by 5 bases, with 11 bases between. Germline V gene lookup returns CDR1 SGHRS and CDR2 YFSETQ. CDR3 DNA sequence: TGCGCCAGCAGCTTGGGCACCGGAGGGTATGGCTACACCTTC. It encodes CASSLGTGGYGYTF.

The rearrangement joins TRBV18 to TRBJ1-2; the D gene is possibly TRBD1 (6 bases). Trimming cost V 4 bases and J 2 bases, with 11 bases left between them. This CDR3 contains 14 residues. The germline CDR1 and CDR2 sequences are KGHSH and LQKENI. The DNA of the CDR3 is TGTGCCAGCTCACTGAACAGGGAAAACTATGGCTACACCTTC. As protein: CASSLNRENYGYTF.

J is TRBJ2-5 and V is TRBV5-1; 10 bases line up with TRBD2. Germline values: CDR1 SGHRS, CDR2 YFSETQ. V was pared by 0 bases and J by 4 bases, with 6 bases of the junction left unmatched. This CDR3 spans 16 amino acids. CDR3: CASSLALSGGGETQYF. In DNA, the CDR3 is TGCGCCAGCAGCTTGGCCCTCAGCGGGGGGGGAGAGACCCAGTACTTC.

About this clone itself: The junction departs from the called germline gene at one end, perhaps through a read error. The CDR3 sequence: CASSQLADPTGELFF. The DNA for the CDR3 is TGTGCTAGCAGCCAACTAGCGGACCCCACCGGGGAGCTGTTTTTT. The rearrangement joins TRBV7-7 to TRBJ2-2; 8 bases map to TRBD2. CDR3 length: 15 amino acids. Germline-derived CDR1 and CDR2 are SSHAT and FNYEAQ (reference sequence).

This chain connects TRBV28 to TRBJ1-3, with 7 positions matching TRBD1. Germline V gene sequence: CDR1 MDHEN, CDR2 SYDVKM. The CDR3 loop spans 15 amino acids. With V trimmed by 10 bases and J by 0 bases, 9 bases remained unmatched. The CDR3 DNA is TGTGCCACCAGGGGGGGAGACCGCTCTGGAAACACCATATATTTT. Amino acid sequence: CATRGGDRSGNTIYF.

V gene TRBV18 combines with J gene TRBJ1-1; TRBD1 aligns across 7 bases. Germline V gene data show CDR1 as KGHSH and CDR2 as LQKENI. The trim removed 3 bases at V and 2 bases at J, leaving 6 bases unmatched. This CDR3 has 15 residues. The CDR3 DNA follows: TGTGCCAGCTCACCGGCGGGACAGAGAAACACTGAAGCTTTCTTT. This codes for CASSPAGQRNTEAFF.

J is TRBJ2-1 and V is TRBV2, with D possibly TRBD1 on 5 matching bases. From germline, CDR1 is SNHLY and CDR2 FYNNEI. V was shortened by 5 bases and J by 12 bases, with 32 bases between the two germline ends. The CDR3 consists of 18 residues. This chain's CDR3 is CASSTVRQKVAMGTGQFF. The CDR3 DNA sequence: TGTGCCAGCAGTACCGTGAGACAGAAAGTTGCGATGGGAACCGGGCAGTTCTTC.

V usage is TRBV6-5 and J usage is TRBJ1-1; D unclear. The CDR3 runs 14 residues. The V end lost 0 bases, the J end lost 3 bases, and 8 bases lay between the germline ends. From germline, CDR1 is MNHEY and CDR2 SVGAGI. CDR3 nucleotide sequence: TGTGCCAGCAGTTACTCCTCCGGGGACACTGAAGCTTTCTTT. Residues: CASSYSSGDTEAFF.

The chain recombines TRBV2 with TRBJ1-6, with D possibly TRBD1 on 6 matching bases. Germline V lookup: CDR1 SNHLY, CDR2 FYNNEI. V was cut by 6 bases and J by 5 bases, with 14 bases left in between. The CDR3 consists of 15 residues. CDR3 region: CASRLDRLDNSPLHF. In DNA, the CDR3 is TGTGCCAGCAGACTTGACAGGCTTGATAATTCACCCCTCCACTTT.

The chain has TRBV6-2 or TRBV6-3 and TRBJ1-5, with D possibly TRBD1 on 5 matching bases. This CDR3 comprises 18 residues. CDR1 and CDR2 from the germline V gene are MNHEY and SVGEGT. The V and J ends lost 2 bases and 3 bases respectively, with 20 bases between them. The CDR3 bases are TGTGCCAGCAGTTACGGCGGGGGAACTTTCACAAACAATCAGCCCCAGCATTTT. Encoded protein: CASSYGGGTFTNNQPQHF.

The chain employs TRBV5-4 and TRBJ1-4; 11 positions match TRBD1. Germline CDR1 is SGHNT and CDR2 is YYREEE (reference sequence). The trim removed 4 bases at V and 6 bases at J, leaving 8 bases unmatched. The CDR3 is made up of 16 amino acids. CDR3 sequence reads: CASSPGPGQGDEKLFF. The DNA of the CDR3 is TGTGCCAGCAGCCCCGGTCCGGGACAGGGGGATGAAAAACTGTTTTTT.

This clone was detected only once. The CDR3 loop is CASSFSEAPLHF. The DNA for the CDR3 is TGTGCCAGCAGCTTTTCCGAGGCACCCCTCCACTTT. The V and J genes are TRBV7-9 and TRBJ1-6; D is unresolved. The CDR3 loop spans 12 amino acids. The germline V and J ends were trimmed by 3 bases and 11 bases, with 8 bases remaining between them. Germline-derived CDR1 and CDR2 are SEHNR and FQNEAQ (reference sequence).

V is TRBV20-1 and J is TRBJ2-3; D not certain. CDR1 DFQATT and CDR2 SNEGSKA come from the germline V gene (reference sequence). V was pared by 6 bases and J by 5 bases, with 9 bases between. The CDR3 covers 11 residues. The CDR3 DNA reads as TGCAGTGCCCCCTCCTTAGATACGCAGTATTTT. It codes for CSAPSLDTQYF.

This sequence joins TRBV11-3 and TRBJ2-1, with 10 bases aligning to TRBD2. Germline V gives CDR1 SGHNT, CDR2 YENEEA. The CDR3 is 15 amino acids. The J segment lost 5 bases and the V segment lost 6 bases, leaving 7 bases of the junction unmatched. The CDR3 loop reads CASRFTSGTDNEQFF. CDR3 sequence (DNA): TGTGCCAGCAGGTTTACTAGCGGGACCGACAATGAGCAGTTCTTC.

The J gene is TRBJ2-1, the V gene TRBV11-2, with 9 positions matching TRBD1. Germline values: CDR1 SGHAT, CDR2 FQNNGV. Trimming cost V 7 bases and J 3 bases; bases outside gene matches: 7. The CDR3 spans 15 residues. CDR3 protein: CASNPPGQGYNEQFF. CDR3 sequence (DNA): TGTGCCAGCAACCCGCCGGGACAGGGCTACAATGAGCAGTTCTTC.

V is TRBV20-1 and J is TRBJ2-5; no clear D. Trimming stripped 3 bases from V and 3 bases from J, with 11 bases between. CDR3 length equals 13 residues. Looked up from germline, CDR1 is DFQATT and CDR2 is SNEGSKA (reference sequence). CDR3 loop: CSASVSIKETQYF. CDR3 nucleotides: TGCAGTGCTAGTGTGTCTATAAAAGAGACCCAGTACTTC.